This entry concerns a single TCR beta chain. Data came from immunoSEQ multiplex PCR; TCRdb stores just in-frame clones and leaves some out. The sample lists 130,000 or so clones, around 91% occurring once. Germline trimming cut 0 bases from V and 1 base from J; bases unmatched to any gene: 2. Germline assignment: CDR1 SGDLS and CDR2 YYNGEE. This CDR3 is 16 amino acids long. These data originate in a study of blood T cell repertoires in COVID-19. This sequence originates from a man between 70 and 80 years old with active or convalescent COVID-19. The rearrangement links TRBV9 to TRBJ2-2; 8 bases fit TRBD1. Sequencing input: peripheral blood. CDR3 coding DNA: TGTGCCAGCAGCGTAGCCGGGACAGGGAACACCGGGGAGCTGTTTTTT. This sequence encodes CASSVAGTGNTGELFF.